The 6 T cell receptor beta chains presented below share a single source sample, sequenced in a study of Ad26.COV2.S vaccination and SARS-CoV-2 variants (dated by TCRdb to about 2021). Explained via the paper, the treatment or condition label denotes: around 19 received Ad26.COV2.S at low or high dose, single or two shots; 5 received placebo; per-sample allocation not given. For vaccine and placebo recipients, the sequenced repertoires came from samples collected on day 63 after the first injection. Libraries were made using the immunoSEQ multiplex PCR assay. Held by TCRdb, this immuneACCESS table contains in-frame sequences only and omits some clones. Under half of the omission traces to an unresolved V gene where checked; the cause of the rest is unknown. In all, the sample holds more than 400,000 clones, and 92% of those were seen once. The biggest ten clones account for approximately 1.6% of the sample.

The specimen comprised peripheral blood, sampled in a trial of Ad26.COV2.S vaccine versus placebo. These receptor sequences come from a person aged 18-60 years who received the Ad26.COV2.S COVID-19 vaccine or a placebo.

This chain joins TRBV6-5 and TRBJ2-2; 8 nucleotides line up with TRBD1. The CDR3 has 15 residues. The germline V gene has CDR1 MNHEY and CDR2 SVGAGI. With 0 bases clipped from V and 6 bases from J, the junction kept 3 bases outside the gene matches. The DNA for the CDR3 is TGTGCCAGCAGTTACTCGAACAGGGGGGCCGGGGAGCTGTTTTTT. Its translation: CASSYSNRGAGELFF.

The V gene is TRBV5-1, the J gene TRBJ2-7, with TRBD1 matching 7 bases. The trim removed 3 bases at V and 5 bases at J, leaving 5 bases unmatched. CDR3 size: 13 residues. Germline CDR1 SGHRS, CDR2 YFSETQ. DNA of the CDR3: TGCGCCAGCAGCTATGACAGGGTCGACGAGCAGTACTTC. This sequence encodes CASSYDRVDEQYF.

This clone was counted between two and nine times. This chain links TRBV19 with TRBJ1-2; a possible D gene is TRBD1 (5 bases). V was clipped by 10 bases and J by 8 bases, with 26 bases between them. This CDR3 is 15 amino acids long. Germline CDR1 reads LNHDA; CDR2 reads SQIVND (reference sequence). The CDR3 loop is CATRGRLGREMGYTF. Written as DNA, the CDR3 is TGTGCCACCCGAGGGCGATTGGGGCGAGAAATGGGCTACACCTTC.

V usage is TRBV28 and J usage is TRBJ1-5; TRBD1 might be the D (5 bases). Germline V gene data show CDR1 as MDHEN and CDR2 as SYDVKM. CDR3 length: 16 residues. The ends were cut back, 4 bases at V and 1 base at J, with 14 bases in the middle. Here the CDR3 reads CASSYNAWDSNQPQHF. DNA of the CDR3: TGTGCCAGCAGTTACAATGCTTGGGACAGCAATCAGCCCCAGCATTTT.

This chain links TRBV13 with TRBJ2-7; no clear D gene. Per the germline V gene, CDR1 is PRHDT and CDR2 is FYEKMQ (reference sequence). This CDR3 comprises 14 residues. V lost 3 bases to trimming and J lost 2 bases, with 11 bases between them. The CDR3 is CASSFTDIAYEQYF. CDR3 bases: TGTGCCAGCAGCTTCACCGACATCGCCTACGAGCAGTACTTC.

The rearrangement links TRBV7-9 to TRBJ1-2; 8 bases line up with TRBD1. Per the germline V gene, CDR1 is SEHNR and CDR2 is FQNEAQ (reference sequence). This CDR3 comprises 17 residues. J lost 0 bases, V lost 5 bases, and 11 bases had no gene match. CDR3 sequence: CASSPSDRGRANYGYTF. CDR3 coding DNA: TGTGCCAGCAGCCCAAGTGACAGGGGTCGGGCTAACTATGGCTACACCTTC.